The rows below give T cell receptor beta chains drawn from one sample of a study of blood T cell repertoires in COVID-19. Assay: immunoSEQ multiplex PCR; the TCRdb copy retains only in-frame clones and omits some. The table has 350,000 to 450,000 clones, over 75% seen once. The sequenced sample was PBMCs or T cells enriched from blood (not recorded which). The receptors were gathered from a young man who had recovered from COVID-19. Each CDR3 is given with its conserved first and last residue. A D gene is named only where the DNA matches it firmly. Expanded clones get a size class; other rows say once, few or many, or leave the size out.

D gene,J gene,V gene,clone size,CDR3 protein,CDR3 DNA
NA,TRBJ1-3,TRBV3-1/TRBV3-2,NA,CASSQDRGWDTIYF,TGTGCCAGCAGCCAAGATCGGGGGTGGGACACCATATATTTT
NA,TRBJ2-5,TRBV10-1,NA,CASSYGIQETQYF,TGCGCCAGCAGCTACGGGATCCAAGAGACCCAGTACTTC
NA,TRBJ1-1,TRBV6-5,NA,CASSYPPTAHTEAFF,TGTGCCAGCAGTTACCCTCCGACAGCCCACACTGAAGCTTTCTTT
NA,TRBJ1-1,TRBV13,NA,CASSYRVTEAFF,TGTGCCAGCAGTTACAGGGTCACTGAAGCTTTCTTT
TRBD1,TRBJ1-2,TRBV5-4,NA,CASSFGTGGGYGYTF,TGTGCCAGCAGCTTTGGGACAGGGGGCGGCTATGGCTACACCTTC
TRBD1,TRBJ2-1,TRBV28,NA,CASNPSGTGFVDEQFF,TGTGCCAGCAACCCCTCCGGGACAGGGTTTGTAGATGAGCAGTTCTTC
NA,TRBJ1-1,TRBV7-9,NA,CASSPRQAAFF,TGTGCCAGCAGCCCAAGACAGGCAGCTTTCTTT
NA,TRBJ2-3,TRBV10-3,NA,CAISDASGSADTQYF,TGTGCCATCAGTGACGCCTCGGGTTCTGCAGATACGCAGTATTTT
NA,TRBJ1-1,TRBV5-6,NA,CASSLQRMNTEAFF,TGTGCCAGCAGCTTGCAGCGCATGAACACTGAAGCTTTCTTT
NA,TRBJ1-5,TRBV7-2,few,CASSLVPVDNQPQHF,TGTGCCAGCAGCTTAGTTCCCGTAGACAATCAGCCCCAGCATTTT
TRBD1,TRBJ2-1,TRBV18,NA,CASSVTWDSSYNEQFF,TGTGCCAGCTCGGTCACCTGGGACAGCAGTTACAATGAGCAGTTCTTC
NA,TRBJ2-1,TRBV12-3/TRBV12-4,NA,CASSTYNEQFF,TGTGCCAGCAGCACTTACAATGAGCAGTTCTTC
NA,TRBJ2-7,TRBV14,NA,CASSPNPFDLGPPYEQYF,TGTGCCAGCAGCCCTAATCCCTTCGACCTGGGGCCCCCCTACGAGCAGTACTTC
NA,TRBJ2-7,TRBV3-1/TRBV3-2,NA,CASSHTSYEQYF,TGTGCCAGCAGCCACACTTCCTACGAGCAGTACTTC
TRBD2,TRBJ2-7,TRBV5-1,NA,CASSFGAGGPGEQYF,TGCGCCAGCAGCTTCGGAGCGGGAGGGCCGGGGGAGCAGTACTTC
TRBD1,TRBJ2-5,TRBV18,NA,CASSPDRASQYF,TGTGCCAGCTCACCGGACAGGGCGAGCCAGTACTTC
TRBD1,TRBJ1-6,TRBV27,once,CASSRQGQSPLHF,TGTGCCAGCAGCAGACAGGGCCAATCACCCCTCCACTTT
TRBD2,TRBJ2-7,TRBV28,NA,CASSSGLAGGYEQYF,TGTGCCAGCAGTTCGGGACTAGCGGGGGGTTACGAGCAGTACTTC
NA,TRBJ2-1,TRBV24-1,NA,CATSAAGYYNEQFF,TGTGCCACCAGTGCCGCGGGATACTACAATGAGCAGTTCTTC
NA,TRBJ2-7,TRBV24-1,NA,CATGSGPTYEQYF,TGTGCCACCGGCAGCGGGCCGACCTACGAGCAGTACTTC
TRBD1,TRBJ1-3,TRBV15,NA,CATSRDRGQGVIAGNTIYF,TGTGCCACCAGCAGAGATCGGGGACAGGGGGTGATTGCTGGAAACACCATATATTTT
NA,TRBJ1-1,TRBV5-1,NA,CASSRAVGLPMNTEAFF,TGCGCCAGCAGCCGAGCGGTCGGGCTCCCAATGAACACTGAAGCTTTCTTT
TRBD2,TRBJ2-7,TRBV5-4,NA,CASSWGLAGVSSYEQYF,TGTGCCAGCAGCTGGGGACTAGCGGGAGTATCTTCCTACGAGCAGTACTTC
TRBD2,TRBJ2-2,TRBV19,NA,CASKGSGRAGELFF,TGTGCCAGTAAAGGTAGCGGGAGGGCCGGGGAGCTGTTTTTT
NA,TRBJ2-1,TRBV5-1,NA,CASSHQGGNSYNEQFF,TGCGCCAGCAGCCACCAGGGGGGAAACTCCTACAATGAGCAGTTCTTC
NA,TRBJ2-7,TRBV4-1,NA,CASSQVSGNSYEQYF,TGCGCCAGCAGCCAAGTTTCCGGGAACTCCTACGAGCAGTACTTC
NA,TRBJ1-2,TRBV5-1,NA,CASSSGDGADGYTF,TGCGCCAGCAGCTCAGGGGACGGAGCTGATGGCTACACCTTC
NA,TRBJ1-1,TRBV6-5,NA,CASSYSGGNTEAFF,TGTGCCAGCAGTTACTCAGGGGGGAACACTGAAGCTTTCTTT
NA,TRBJ1-4,TRBV5-1,NA,CASSAGSHAATNEKLFF,TGCGCCAGCAGCGCAGGGTCCCACGCTGCAACTAATGAAAAACTGTTTTTT
NA,TRBJ1-1,TRBV2,NA,CASSVGGNTEAFF,TGTGCCAGCAGTGTGGGGGGGAACACTGAAGCTTTCTTT
NA,TRBJ1-3,TRBV14,NA,CASSQQMRNTIYF,TGTGCCAGCAGCCAACAAATGAGGAACACCATATATTTT
TRBD2,TRBJ2-1,TRBV7-9,NA,CASSLLAGNNEQFF,TGTGCCAGCAGTTTGCTAGCGGGAAACAATGAGCAGTTCTTC
NA,TRBJ2-2,TRBV5-6,NA,CASSHGQITGELFF,TGTGCCAGCAGCCACGGACAGATAACCGGGGAGCTGTTTTTT
NA,TRBJ1-2,TRBV24-1,NA,CATRTGESGYTF,TGTGCCACCAGGACAGGAGAAAGTGGCTACACCTTC
TRBD1,TRBJ2-2,TRBV18,NA,CASSTQGISTGELFF,TGTGCCAGCTCGACACAGGGGATCAGCACCGGGGAGCTGTTTTTT
NA,TRBJ2-5,TRBV30,NA,CAWCLSGQTQYF,TGTGCCTGGTGCCTTAGTGGGCAGACCCAGTACTTC
NA,TRBJ2-1,TRBV7-9,NA,CASTLGALYNEQFF,TGTGCCAGCACCTTAGGGGCTCTATACAATGAGCAGTTCTTC